This TCR beta chain was obtained from a study of OX40 agonist ivuxolimab in advanced cancers. V was cut by 1 base and J by 5 bases, with 14 bases left in between. Germline V gives CDR1 MNHNS, CDR2 SASEGT. The CDR3 runs 15 residues. Using immunoSEQ multiplex PCR, the repertoire was profiled, and TCRdb retains in-frame clones only, with some absent. The sample shows around 69,000 clones, 70% to 90% of them seen only once. The clonotype comes from an adult with an advanced solid tumor such as melanoma, head and neck, liver or kidney cancer. The V gene is TRBV6-1, the J gene TRBJ2-5; D is perhaps TRBD1 or TRBD2 (6 bases each). The specimen comprised CD4+ or CD8+ T cells sorted from blood, sampled in a trial of the OX40 agonist ivuxolimab. The CDR3 nucleotides are TGTGCCAGCAGTGAAGGGGGGGCGGAATGGGAGACCCAGTACTTC. This gives the protein CASSEGGAEWETQYF.